This T cell receptor beta chain was sequenced during a study of blood T cells in healthy people across ages. Primed by a sample-barcoded 5' primer and a J-beta primer mix, a second PCR proceeded for 7 to 11 cycles. Each TCR beta cDNA got a 12-nucleotide random molecular identifier. TCRdb called the 5' RACE reads again in MiXCR, with one record for every CDR3 protein. The sample carries some 760,000 distinct CDR3 sequences, roughly 25% recorded once. Extraction yielded at least 6 micrograms of total RNA per sample. The CDR3 is 15 amino acids. Germline V gene data show CDR1 as SGHRS and CDR2 as YFSETQ. The V gene lost 1 base and the J gene lost 7 bases, with 12 bases spanning the gap. A further study also used this sample, focusing on T cells of mothers and their children. That report notes: For unrelated pairs as for related ones, thymic selection shapes TCR recombination output similarly. An overlap that was slightly higher, though non-significant, was seen in related mother-child pairs versus unrelated pairs.

The chain is built from TRBV5-1 and TRBJ1-6; TRBD1 is a possible D gene (5 bases). The specimen sequenced was blood. This clonotype originated in a boy aged 5-17 years in good health. The CDR3 spells CASSLSGAGNSPLHF. The CDR3 DNA is TGCGCCAGCAGCTTGTCCGGGGCCGGCAATTCACCCCTCCACTTT.